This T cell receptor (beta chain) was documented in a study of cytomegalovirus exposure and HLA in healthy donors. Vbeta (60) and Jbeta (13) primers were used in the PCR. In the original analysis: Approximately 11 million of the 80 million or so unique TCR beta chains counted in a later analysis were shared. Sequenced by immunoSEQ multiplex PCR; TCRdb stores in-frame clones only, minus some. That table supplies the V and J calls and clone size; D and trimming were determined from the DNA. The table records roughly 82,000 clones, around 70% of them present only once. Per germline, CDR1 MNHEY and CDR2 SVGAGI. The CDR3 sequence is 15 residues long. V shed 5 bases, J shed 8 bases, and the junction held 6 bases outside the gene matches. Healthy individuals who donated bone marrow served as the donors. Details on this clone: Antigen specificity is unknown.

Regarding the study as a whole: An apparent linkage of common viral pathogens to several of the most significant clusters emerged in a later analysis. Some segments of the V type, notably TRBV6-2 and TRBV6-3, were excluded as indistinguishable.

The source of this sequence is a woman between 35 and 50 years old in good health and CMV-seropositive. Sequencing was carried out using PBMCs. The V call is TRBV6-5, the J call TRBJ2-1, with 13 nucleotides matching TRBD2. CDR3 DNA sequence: TGTGCCAGCAGTACACTAGCGGGGGGGAGGGATGAGCAGTTCTTC. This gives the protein CASSTLAGGRDEQFF.